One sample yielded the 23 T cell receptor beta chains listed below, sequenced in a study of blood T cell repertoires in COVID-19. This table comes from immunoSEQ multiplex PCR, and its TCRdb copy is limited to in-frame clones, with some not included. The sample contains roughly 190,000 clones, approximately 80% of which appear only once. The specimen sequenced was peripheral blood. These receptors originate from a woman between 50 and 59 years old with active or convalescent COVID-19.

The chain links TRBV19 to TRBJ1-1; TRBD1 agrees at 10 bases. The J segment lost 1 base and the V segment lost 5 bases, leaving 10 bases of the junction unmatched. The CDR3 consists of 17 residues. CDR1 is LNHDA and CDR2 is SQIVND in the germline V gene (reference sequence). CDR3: CASSRGTGTGANTEAFF. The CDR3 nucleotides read TGTGCCAGTAGTCGAGGGACCGGGACAGGGGCGAACACTGAAGCTTTCTTT.

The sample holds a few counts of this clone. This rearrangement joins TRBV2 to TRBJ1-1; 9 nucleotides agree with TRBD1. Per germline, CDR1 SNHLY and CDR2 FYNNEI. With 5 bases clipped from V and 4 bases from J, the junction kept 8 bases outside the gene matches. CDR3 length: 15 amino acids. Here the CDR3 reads CASSSPGQGFTEAFF. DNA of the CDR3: TGTGCCAGCAGTTCACCGGGACAGGGTTTCACTGAAGCTTTCTTT.

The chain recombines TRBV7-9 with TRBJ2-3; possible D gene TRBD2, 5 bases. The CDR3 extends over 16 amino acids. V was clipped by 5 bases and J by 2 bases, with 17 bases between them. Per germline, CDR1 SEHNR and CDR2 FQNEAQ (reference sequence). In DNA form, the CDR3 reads TGTGCCAGCAGCCAACCGTCGGGAATGAACACAGATACGCAGTATTTT. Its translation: CASSQPSGMNTDTQYF.

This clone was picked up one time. This CDR3 is CASSEQGAGNEQFF. The CDR3 DNA sequence: TGTGCCAGCAGTGAACAGGGGGCGGGCAATGAGCAGTTCTTC. V is TRBV6-4 and J is TRBJ2-1; TRBD1 matches 9 bases. Germline-derived CDR1 and CDR2 are MRHNA and SNTAGT. This CDR3 region has 14 residues. V lost 3 bases, J lost 6 bases, and 3 bases stayed unmatched.

The chain's CDR3 is CASSIAGGKHQPQHF. The CDR3 DNA reads TGTGCCAGTAGTATAGCTGGCGGAAAGCATCAGCCCCAGCATTTT. This chain links TRBV19 with TRBJ1-5, with D unclear. Germline CDR1 reads LNHDA; CDR2 reads SQIVND (reference sequence). Deletions cut 1 base from V and 5 bases from J, with 12 bases between. The CDR3 extends over 15 amino acids. Based on the CDR3 plus reference TRBV19 and TRBJ1-5, the full variable domain is DGGITQSPKYLFRKEGQNVTLSCEQNLNHDAMYWYRQDPGQGLRLIYYSQIVNDFQKGDIAEGYSVSREKKESFPLTVTSAQKNPTAFYLCASSIAGGKHQPQHFGDGTRLSIL.

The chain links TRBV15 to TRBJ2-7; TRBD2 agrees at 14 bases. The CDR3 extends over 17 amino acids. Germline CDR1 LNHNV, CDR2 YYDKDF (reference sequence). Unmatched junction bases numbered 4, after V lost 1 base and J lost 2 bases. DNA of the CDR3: TGTGCCACCAGCAGAGGGACTAGCGGGAGGCCCACCTACGAGCAGTACTTC. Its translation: CATSRGTSGRPTYEQYF.

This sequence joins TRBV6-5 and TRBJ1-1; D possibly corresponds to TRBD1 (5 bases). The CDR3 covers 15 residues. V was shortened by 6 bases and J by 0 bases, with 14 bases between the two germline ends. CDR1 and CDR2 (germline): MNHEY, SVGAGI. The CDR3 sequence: CASRPQGWMNTEAFF. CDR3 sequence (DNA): TGTGCCAGCAGGCCCCAGGGTTGGATGAACACTGAAGCTTTCTTT.

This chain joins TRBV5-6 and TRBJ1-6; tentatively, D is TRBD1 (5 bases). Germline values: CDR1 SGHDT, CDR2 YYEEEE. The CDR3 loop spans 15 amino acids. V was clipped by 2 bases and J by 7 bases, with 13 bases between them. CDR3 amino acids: CASSFRVQANSPLHF. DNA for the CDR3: TGTGCCAGCAGCTTTAGGGTACAGGCGAATTCACCCCTCCACTTT. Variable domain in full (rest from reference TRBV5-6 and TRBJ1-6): DAGVTQSPTHLIKTRGQQVTLRCSPKSGHDTVSWYQQALGQGPQFIFQYYEEEERQRGNFPDRFSGHQFPNYSSELNVNALLLGDSALYLCASSFRVQANSPLHFGNGTRLTVT.

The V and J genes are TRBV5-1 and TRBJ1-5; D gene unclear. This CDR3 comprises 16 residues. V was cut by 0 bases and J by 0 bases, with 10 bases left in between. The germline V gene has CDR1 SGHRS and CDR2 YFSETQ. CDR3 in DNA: TGCGCCAGCAGCTTGGACACCCCAAATAGCAATCAGCCCCAGCATTTT. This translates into CASSLDTPNSNQPQHF.

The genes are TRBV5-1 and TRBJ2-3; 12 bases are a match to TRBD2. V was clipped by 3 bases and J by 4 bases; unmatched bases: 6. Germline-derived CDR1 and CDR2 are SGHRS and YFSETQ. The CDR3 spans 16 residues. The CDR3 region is CASSSLAGGRADTQYF. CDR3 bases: TGCGCCAGCAGCTCGCTAGCGGGAGGGAGGGCAGATACGCAGTATTTT. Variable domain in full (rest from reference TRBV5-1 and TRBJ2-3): KAGVTQTPRYLIKTRGQQVTLSCSPISGHRSVSWYQQTPGQGLQFLFEYFSETQRNKGNFPGRFSGRQFSNSRSEMNVSTLELGDSALYLCASSSLAGGRADTQYFGPGTRLTVL.

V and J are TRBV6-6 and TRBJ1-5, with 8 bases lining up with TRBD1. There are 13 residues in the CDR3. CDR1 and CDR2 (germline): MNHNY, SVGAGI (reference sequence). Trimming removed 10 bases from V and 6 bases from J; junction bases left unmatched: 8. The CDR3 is CATVGQGPQPQHF. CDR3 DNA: TGTGCCACCGTTGGACAGGGTCCTCAGCCCCAGCATTTT.

The CDR3 reads CASSSAPHSGRNNEQFF. For the CDR3, the DNA is TGTGCCAGCAGCTCCGCCCCCCATAGCGGGAGGAACAATGAGCAGTTCTTC. This chain joins TRBV7-2 and TRBJ2-1; 10 positions match TRBD2. Germline V gene sequence: CDR1 SGHTA, CDR2 FQGNSA. The CDR3 covers 17 residues. V lost 4 bases to trimming and J lost 5 bases; unmatched junction nucleotides: 11.

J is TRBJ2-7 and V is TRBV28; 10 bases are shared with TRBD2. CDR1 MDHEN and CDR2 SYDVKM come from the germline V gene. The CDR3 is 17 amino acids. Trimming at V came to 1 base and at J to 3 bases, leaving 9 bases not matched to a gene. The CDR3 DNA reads TGTGCCAGCAGTTTATACGGAGCGGGAGGGCCGGGCTACGAGCAGTACTTC. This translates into CASSLYGAGGPGYEQYF.

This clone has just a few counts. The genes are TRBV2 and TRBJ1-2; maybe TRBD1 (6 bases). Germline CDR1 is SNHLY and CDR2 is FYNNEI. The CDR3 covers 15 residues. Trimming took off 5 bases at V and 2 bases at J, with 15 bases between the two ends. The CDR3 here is CASSRSRTENYGYTF. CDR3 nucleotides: TGTGCCAGCAGTCGTTCTAGGACAGAAAACTATGGCTACACCTTC.

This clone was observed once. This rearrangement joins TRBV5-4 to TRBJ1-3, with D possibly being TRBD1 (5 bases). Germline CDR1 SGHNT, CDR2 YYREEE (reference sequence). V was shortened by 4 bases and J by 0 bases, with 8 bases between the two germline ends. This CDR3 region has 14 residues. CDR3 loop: CASSPDNSGNTIYF. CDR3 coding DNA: TGTGCCAGCAGCCCGGACAACTCTGGAAACACCATATATTTT.

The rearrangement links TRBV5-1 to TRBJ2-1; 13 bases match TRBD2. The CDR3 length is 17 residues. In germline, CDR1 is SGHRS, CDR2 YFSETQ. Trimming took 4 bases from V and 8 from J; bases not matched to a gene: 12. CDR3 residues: CASSAGLAGFNSYEQFF. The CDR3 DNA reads TGCGCCAGCAGCGCGGGACTAGCGGGGTTCAACAGCTATGAGCAGTTCTTC. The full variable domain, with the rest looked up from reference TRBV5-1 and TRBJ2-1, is KAGVTQTPRYLIKTRGQQVTLSCSPISGHRSVSWYQQTPGQGLQFLFEYFSETQRNKGNFPGRFSGRQFSNSRSEMNVSTLELGDSALYLCASSAGLAGFNSYEQFFGPGTRLTVL.

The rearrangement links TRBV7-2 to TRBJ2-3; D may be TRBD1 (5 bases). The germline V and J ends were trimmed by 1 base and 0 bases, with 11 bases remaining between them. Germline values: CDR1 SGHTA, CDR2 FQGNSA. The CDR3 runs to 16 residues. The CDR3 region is CASSLGAGLSTDTQYF. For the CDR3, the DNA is TGTGCCAGCAGCTTAGGGGCAGGGCTAAGCACAGATACGCAGTATTTT.

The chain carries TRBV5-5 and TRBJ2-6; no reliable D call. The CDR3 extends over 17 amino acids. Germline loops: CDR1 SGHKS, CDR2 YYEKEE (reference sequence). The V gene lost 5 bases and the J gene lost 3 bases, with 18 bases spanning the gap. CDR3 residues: CASSQQTTTHGANVLTF. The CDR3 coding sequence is TGTGCCAGCAGTCAACAAACTACAACCCATGGGGCCAACGTCCTGACTTTC. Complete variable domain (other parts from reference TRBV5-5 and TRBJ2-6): DAGVTQSPTHLIKTRGQQVTLRCSPISGHKSVSWYQQVLGQGPQFIFQYYEKEERGRGNFPDRFSARQFPNYSSELNVNALLLGDSALYLCASSQQTTTHGANVLTFGAGSRLTVL.

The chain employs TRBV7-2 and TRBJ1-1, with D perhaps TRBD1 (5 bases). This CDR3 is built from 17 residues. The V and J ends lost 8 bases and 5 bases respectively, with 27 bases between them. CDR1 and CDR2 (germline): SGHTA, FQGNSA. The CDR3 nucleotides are TGTGCCAGCGGCCGGCGCTGGCAGGGTACCCGGACAACTGAAGCTTTCTTT. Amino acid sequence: CASGRRWQGTRTTEAFF.

CDR3 protein: CASSKRRTSSTDTQYF. The CDR3, as DNA: TGTGCCAGCAGTAAACGACGGACTTCCAGCACAGATACGCAGTATTTT. This sequence joins TRBV6-2 or TRBV6-3 and TRBJ2-3; a possible D gene is TRBD2 (5 bases). V dropped 5 bases and J dropped 0 bases, with 15 bases sitting between them. CDR1 is MNHEY, CDR2 SVGEGT, per germline. The CDR3 is 16 residues long.

The CDR3 is CASSQDRQGYEQYF. Here the CDR3 DNA reads TGCGCCAGCAGCCAAGACCGACAGGGCTACGAGCAGTACTTC. J is TRBJ2-7 and V is TRBV4-3, with 7 bases identical to TRBD1. CDR1 and CDR2 (germline): LGHNA, YSLEER. This CDR3 spans 14 amino acids. The junction had 2 bases not matched to a gene; V was cut back by 0 bases and J by 3 bases.

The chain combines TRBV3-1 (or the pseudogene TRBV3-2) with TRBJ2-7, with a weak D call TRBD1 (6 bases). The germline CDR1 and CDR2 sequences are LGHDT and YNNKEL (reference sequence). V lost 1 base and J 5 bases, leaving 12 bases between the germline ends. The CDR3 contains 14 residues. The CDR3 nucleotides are TGTGCCAGCAGCCAAGGGGGGCGCCCCCACGAGCAGTACTTC. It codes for CASSQGGRPHEQYF.

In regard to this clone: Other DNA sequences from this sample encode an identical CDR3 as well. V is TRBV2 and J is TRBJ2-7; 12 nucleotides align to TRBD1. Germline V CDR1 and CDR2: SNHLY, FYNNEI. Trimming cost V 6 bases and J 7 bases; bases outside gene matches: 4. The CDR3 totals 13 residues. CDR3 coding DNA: TGTGCCAGCAGGGGACAGGGGGCGGGGGAGCAGTACTTC. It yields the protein CASRGQGAGEQYF.